Each of the 23 T cell receptor beta chains below was sequenced from the same sample in a study of blood T cell repertoires in COVID-19. Repertoires were generated with immunoSEQ multiplex PCR, while TCRdb's copy carries only in-frame clones and drops some. The sample consists of fewer than 200,000 clones, roughly 76% of them appearing once. The sample comprised peripheral blood. The source of these receptors is a woman in her forties with COVID-19, enrolled during active disease.

This chain connects TRBV3-1 (or the pseudogene TRBV3-2) to TRBJ2-7, with a possible D match to TRBD1 (5 bases). V lost 1 base, J lost 5 bases, and 9 bases lay in between. The CDR3 consists of 13 residues. Germline CDR1 LGHDT, CDR2 YNNKEL (reference sequence). The CDR3: CASSQGSGNEQYV. CDR3 in DNA: TGTGCCAGCAGCCAAGGATCAGGGAACGAGCAGTACGTC.

The J gene is TRBJ2-1, the V gene TRBV5-1, with D perhaps TRBD1 (5 bases). The ends were cut back, 4 bases at V and 5 bases at J, with 16 bases in the middle. Germline V gene data show CDR1 as SGHRS and CDR2 as YFSETQ. The CDR3 covers 15 residues. CDR3 region: CASSLRVALDNEQFF. The CDR3 bases are TGCGCCAGCAGCCTCAGGGTCGCTCTGGACAATGAGCAGTTCTTC.

This rearrangement joins TRBV4-2 to TRBJ2-3; 12 bases map to TRBD2. V was clipped by 4 bases and J by 6 bases; unmatched bases: 8. In germline, CDR1 is LGHNA, CDR2 YNFKEQ. CDR3 length: 16 amino acids. CDR3 sequence (DNA): TGTGCCAGCAGCCCCGGACTAGCGGGATCAGGGGATACGCAGTATTTT. It translates to CASSPGLAGSGDTQYF.

CDR3 DNA: TGTGCCAGCTCACCCCTTTCGGCGGGAAGCACAGATACGCAGTATTTT. Translated, it gives CASSPLSAGSTDTQYF. The gene calls are TRBV18 and TRBJ2-3; a possible D gene is TRBD2 (6 bases). The CDR3 contains 16 residues. Germline-derived CDR1 and CDR2 are KGHSH and LQKENI. V was cut by 3 bases and J by 0 bases, with 13 bases left in between.

The chain combines TRBV6-5 with TRBJ2-7, with unresolved D. CDR1 and CDR2 (germline): MNHEY, SVGAGI. CDR3 length: 13 residues. The V end was cut by 7 bases, the J end by 4 bases, with 14 bases between. The CDR3 loop is CASTTDIRYEQYF. In DNA form, the CDR3 reads TGTGCCAGCACCACAGACATACGATACGAGCAGTACTTC.

For the CDR3, the DNA is TGTGCCAGCAGCCAACCGGGACTAGCGGGAGGGCCGGGAAATGAGCAGTTCTTC. Translation gives CASSQPGLAGGPGNEQFF. This chain connects TRBV3-1 (or the pseudogene TRBV3-2) to TRBJ2-1; 16 bases line up with TRBD2. V dropped 2 bases and J dropped 7; count of bases not matched to a gene: 8. Germline V gene lookup returns CDR1 LGHDT and CDR2 YNNKEL (reference sequence). The CDR3 has 18 residues.

V gene TRBV6-5 combines with J gene TRBJ1-1; D is possibly TRBD1 (5 bases). CDR3 length: 14 residues. Trimming shortened V by 4 bases and J by 2 bases, and 11 bases separated the two germline ends. Germline CDR1 reads MNHEY; CDR2 reads SVGAGI. The CDR3 region is CASSFTQDNTEAFF. CDR3 DNA: TGTGCCAGCAGTTTCACACAGGATAACACTGAAGCTTTCTTT.

The chain uses TRBV6-5 and TRBJ2-7, with no clear D. Germline-derived CDR1 and CDR2 are MNHEY and SVGAGI. Trimming stripped 6 bases from V and 0 bases from J, with 6 bases between. CDR3 length: 12 residues. The CDR3 DNA reads as TGTGCCAGCAGCTCTAGCTCCTACGAGCAGTACTTC. This encodes CASSSSSYEQYF.

Worth noting for this clone: Other DNA sequences in the same sample also yield this CDR3. V is TRBV6-1 and J is TRBJ1-4, with D unresolved. CDR1 MNHNS and CDR2 SASEGT come from the germline V gene. The CDR3 loop spans 12 amino acids. V was shortened by 3 bases and J by 7 bases, with 6 bases between the two germline ends. This chain's CDR3 is CASSDRGEKLFF. CDR3 DNA: TGTGCCAGCAGTGACCGCGGTGAAAAACTGTTTTTT.

This chain uses TRBV14 with TRBJ1-1; no definite D call. Trimming pared 1 base from V and 0 bases from J, leaving 15 bases between. Germline-derived CDR1 and CDR2 are SGHDN and FVKESK. This CDR3 region has 17 residues. For the CDR3, the DNA is TGTGCCAGCAGCCAAGGGAGCCTAGGACTCCTGAACACTGAAGCTTTCTTT. Encoded protein: CASSQGSLGLLNTEAFF.

This clone was counted only a few times. The CDR3 protein is CSAPEGRGGEQFF. The DNA for the CDR3 is TGCAGCGCCCCGGAGGGCCGGGGCGGTGAGCAGTTCTTC. V usage is TRBV29-1 and J usage is TRBJ2-1; tentative D call: TRBD2 (6 bases). This CDR3 is 13 amino acids long. Trimming pared 7 bases from V and 9 bases from J, leaving 19 bases between. The germline V gene encodes CDR1 SQVTM and CDR2 ANQGSEA.

The chain recombines TRBV2 with TRBJ1-4; D is uncertain. CDR3 length: 12 residues. CDR1 and CDR2 from the germline V gene are SNHLY and FYNNEI. V was clipped by 3 bases and J by 11 bases, with 10 bases between them. The CDR3 sequence: CASSDVPGKLFF. In DNA form, the CDR3 reads TGTGCCAGCAGTGACGTTCCAGGTAAACTGTTTTTT.

The chain uses TRBV2 and TRBJ1-5; 8 bases match TRBD1. V was pared by 6 bases and J by 4 bases, with 5 bases of the junction left unmatched. Germline CDR1 SNHLY, CDR2 FYNNEI. The CDR3 consists of 14 residues. The CDR3 DNA sequence: TGTGCCAGCAGCGCCGACAGGGGAAATCAGCCCCAGCATTTT. Amino acids: CASSADRGNQPQHF.

This clone appeared once. The chain links TRBV7-9 to TRBJ2-7, with 9 bases identical to TRBD2. CDR1 and CDR2 (germline): SEHNR, FQNEAQ (reference sequence). Germline trimming cut 1 base from V and 7 bases from J; bases unmatched to any gene: 8. The CDR3 sequence is 15 residues long. CDR3 sequence: CASSLGIAGASEQYF. As DNA, the CDR3 is TGTGCCAGCAGCTTAGGCATAGCGGGGGCATCGGAGCAGTACTTC.

The rearrangement links TRBV19 to TRBJ1-3; 7 nucleotides match TRBD1. Germline-derived CDR1 and CDR2 are LNHDA and SQIVND (reference sequence). The CDR3 spans 15 residues. V shed 7 bases, J shed 0 bases, and the junction held 6 bases outside the gene matches. The CDR3 sequence: CASTTGASSGNTIYF. The CDR3, as DNA: TGTGCCAGTACCACAGGGGCTTCCTCTGGAAACACCATATATTTT.

The V call is TRBV10-1, the J call TRBJ2-5; a weak D match, TRBD2 (5 bases). The CDR3 contains 13 residues. Looked up from germline, CDR1 is WNHNN and CDR2 is SYGVQD (reference sequence). V shed 3 bases and J shed 2 bases, with 7 bases lying between them. Here the CDR3 reads CASSDPGQETQYF. The CDR3 DNA follows: TGCGCCAGCAGTGATCCGGGACAAGAGACCCAGTACTTC.

This clone was seen repeatedly, ten times or more. The V call is TRBV7-3, the J call TRBJ2-3; 8 positions agree with TRBD1. The CDR3 spans 14 residues. The junction had 2 bases not matched to a gene; V was cut back by 2 bases and J by 4 bases. Germline CDR1 reads SGHTA; CDR2 reads FQGTGA. The CDR3 protein is CASSLDRGADTQYF. CDR3 DNA: TGTGCCAGCAGCTTAGACAGGGGCGCAGATACGCAGTATTTT. Drawing the rest from reference TRBV7-3 and TRBJ2-3, the complete variable domain is GAGVSQTPSNKVTEKGKYVELRCDPISGHTALYWYRQSLGQGPEFLIYFQGTGAADDSGLPNDRFFAVRPEGSVSTLKIQRTERGDSAVYLCASSLDRGADTQYFGPGTRLTVL.

The genes are TRBV5-1 and TRBJ2-3; D not certain. This CDR3 is built from 18 residues. Germline CDR1 and CDR2: SGHRS and YFSETQ. Trimming removed 0 bases from V and 0 bases from J, with 17 bases in between. Written as DNA, the CDR3 is TGCGCCAGCAGCTTGGATGCGGAAAGTTTGACGAGCACAGATACGCAGTATTTT. Translation gives CASSLDAESLTSTDTQYF. Full variable domain (remainder filled in from reference TRBV5-1 and TRBJ2-3): KAGVTQTPRYLIKTRGQQVTLSCSPISGHRSVSWYQQTPGQGLQFLFEYFSETQRNKGNFPGRFSGRQFSNSRSEMNVSTLELGDSALYLCASSLDAESLTSTDTQYFGPGTRLTVL.

This chain joins TRBV12-3 or TRBV12-4 and TRBJ1-4, with TRBD1 as a possible D gene (5 bases). This CDR3 comprises 13 residues. The V and J ends lost 5 bases and 12 bases respectively, with 16 bases between them. DNA of the CDR3: TGTGCCAGCAGTCCGGGGCCCGGGGGTGAACTGTTTTTT. Amino acids: CASSPGPGGELFF.

This clone was counted many times. J is TRBJ1-1 and V is TRBV7-6, with TRBD1 matching 7 bases. CDR3 length: 17 residues. The germline gives CDR1 SGHVS, CDR2 FNYEAQ. The junction had 22 bases not matched to a gene; V was cut back by 5 bases and J by 10 bases. CDR3 sequence reads: CASSPPLPSTGEGRAFF. CDR3 bases: TGTGCCAGCAGCCCCCCCTTGCCCAGTACAGGGGAAGGTCGAGCTTTCTTT.

This clone was seen just once. CDR3 protein: CASREDRASNQPQHF. The CDR3 coding sequence is TGTGCCAGCAGAGAGGACAGGGCTAGCAATCAGCCCCAGCATTTT. V usage is TRBV2 and J usage is TRBJ1-5, with 8 nucleotides matching TRBD1. V gave up 6 bases and J gave up 0 bases; unmatched junction bases: 4. This CDR3 spans 15 amino acids. CDR1 is SNHLY, CDR2 FYNNEI, per germline. The whole variable domain, filled in from reference TRBV2 and TRBJ1-5, reads EPEVTQTPSHQVTQMGQEVILRCVPISNHLYFYWYRQILGQKVEFLVSFYNNEISEKSEIFDDQFSVERPDGSNFTLKIRSTKLEDSAMYFCASREDRASNQPQHFGDGTRLSIL.

The rearrangement links TRBV11-2 to TRBJ1-2; tentative D call: TRBD1 (6 bases). In germline, CDR1 is SGHAT, CDR2 FQNNGV. V lost 4 bases and J lost 4, with 16 bases in between. This CDR3 comprises 15 residues. The CDR3 region has the DNA TGTGCCAGCAGCTCCCAAGGACAGACTATCTATGGCTACACCTTC. Translating gives CASSSQGQTIYGYTF.

V usage is TRBV19 and J usage is TRBJ2-5; 8 nucleotides line up with TRBD1. The CDR3 is 15 amino acids. CDR1 and CDR2 from the germline V gene are LNHDA and SQIVND (reference sequence). The trim removed 5 bases at V and 7 bases at J, leaving 12 bases unmatched. The CDR3 sequence is CASSSGTGPRGTQYF. In nucleotides, the CDR3 is TGTGCCAGTAGTTCCGGGACAGGACCCCGAGGGACCCAGTACTTC.